The present T cell receptor (beta chain) was sequenced within a study of identical twins. The CDR3 sequence is 16 residues long. The germline gives CDR1 MNHEY, CDR2 SVGAGI. Trimming removed 0 bases at V and 4 bases at J, with 12 bases between. MiXCR, applied by TCRdb to the 5' RACE reads, yields one record per CDR3 protein. Among about 520,000 distinct CDR3 sequences listed, around 20% were seen once. These data are also associated with another study on T cells expressing NK-cell markers. That report adds: Over 5 donors carried dominant NKG2C+ clonotypes that made up roughly 1.0-7.0% of their CD8+ T cells.

The sequencing input was CD4+ T cells sorted from blood. The source is a woman aged 18-29 years in good health. The chain recombines TRBV6-5 with TRBJ1-4; tentative D call: TRBD1 (6 bases). The CDR3 sequence is CASSYSSTGINEKLFF. DNA for the CDR3: TGTGCCAGCAGTTACTCATCGACAGGCATTAATGAAAAACTGTTTTTT.